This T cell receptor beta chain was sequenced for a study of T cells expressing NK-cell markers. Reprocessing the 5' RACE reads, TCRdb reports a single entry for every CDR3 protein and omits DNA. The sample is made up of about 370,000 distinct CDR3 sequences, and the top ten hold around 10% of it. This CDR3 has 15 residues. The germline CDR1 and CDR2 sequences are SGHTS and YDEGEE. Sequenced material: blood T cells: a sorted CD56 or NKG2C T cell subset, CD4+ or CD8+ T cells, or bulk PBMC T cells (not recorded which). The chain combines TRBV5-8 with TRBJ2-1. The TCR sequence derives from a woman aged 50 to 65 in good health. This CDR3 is CASSLYSNSYNEQFF.